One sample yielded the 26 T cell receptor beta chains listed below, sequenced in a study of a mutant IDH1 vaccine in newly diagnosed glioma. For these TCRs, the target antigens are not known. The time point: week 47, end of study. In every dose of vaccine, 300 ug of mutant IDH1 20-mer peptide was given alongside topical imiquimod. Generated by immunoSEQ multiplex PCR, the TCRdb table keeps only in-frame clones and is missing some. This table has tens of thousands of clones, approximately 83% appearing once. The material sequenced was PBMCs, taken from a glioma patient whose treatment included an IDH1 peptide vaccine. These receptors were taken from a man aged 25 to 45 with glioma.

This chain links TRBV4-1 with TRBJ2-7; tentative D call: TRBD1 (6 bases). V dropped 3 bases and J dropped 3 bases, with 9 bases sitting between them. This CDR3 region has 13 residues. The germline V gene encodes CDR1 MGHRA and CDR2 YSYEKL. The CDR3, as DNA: TGCGCCAGCAGCCATAGGGACAACTACGAGCAGTACTTC. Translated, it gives CASSHRDNYEQYF.

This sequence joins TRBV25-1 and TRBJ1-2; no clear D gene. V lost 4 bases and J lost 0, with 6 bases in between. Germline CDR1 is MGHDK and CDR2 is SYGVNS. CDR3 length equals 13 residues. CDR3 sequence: CASSALANYGYTF. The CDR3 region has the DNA TGTGCCAGCAGTGCCCTAGCTAACTATGGCTACACCTTC.

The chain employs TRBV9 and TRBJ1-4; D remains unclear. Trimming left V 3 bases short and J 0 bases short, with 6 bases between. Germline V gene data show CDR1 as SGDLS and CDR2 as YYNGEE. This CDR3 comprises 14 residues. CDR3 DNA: TGTGCCAGCAGCGAAAACCCAACTAATGAAAAACTGTTTTTT. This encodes CASSENPTNEKLFF.

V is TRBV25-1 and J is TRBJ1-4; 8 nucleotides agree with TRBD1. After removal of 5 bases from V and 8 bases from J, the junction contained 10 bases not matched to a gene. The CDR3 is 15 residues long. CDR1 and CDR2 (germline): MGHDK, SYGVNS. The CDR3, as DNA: TGTGCCAGCAGTCCCAGGGCAGGGGGCGGCGAAAAACTGTTTTTT. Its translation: CASSPRAGGGEKLFF.

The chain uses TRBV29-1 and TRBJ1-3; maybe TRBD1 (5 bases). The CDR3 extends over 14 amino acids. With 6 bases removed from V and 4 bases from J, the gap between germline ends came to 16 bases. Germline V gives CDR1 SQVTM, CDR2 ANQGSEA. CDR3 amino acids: CSVSGDSNGNTIYF. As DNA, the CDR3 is TGCAGCGTGTCGGGGGATTCGAACGGAAACACCATATATTTT.

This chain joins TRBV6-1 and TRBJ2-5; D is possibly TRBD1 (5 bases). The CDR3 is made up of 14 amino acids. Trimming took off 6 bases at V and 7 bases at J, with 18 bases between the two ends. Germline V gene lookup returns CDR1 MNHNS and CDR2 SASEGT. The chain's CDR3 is CASRGRHYARTQYF. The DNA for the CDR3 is TGTGCCAGCAGGGGGCGACACTACGCCCGGACCCAGTACTTC.

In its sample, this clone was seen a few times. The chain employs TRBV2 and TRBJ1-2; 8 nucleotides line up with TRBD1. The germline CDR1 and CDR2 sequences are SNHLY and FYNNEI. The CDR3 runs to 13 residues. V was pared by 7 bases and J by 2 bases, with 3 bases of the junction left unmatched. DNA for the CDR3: TGTGCCAGCAACCGGGACAGGAACTATGGCTACACCTTC. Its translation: CASNRDRNYGYTF.

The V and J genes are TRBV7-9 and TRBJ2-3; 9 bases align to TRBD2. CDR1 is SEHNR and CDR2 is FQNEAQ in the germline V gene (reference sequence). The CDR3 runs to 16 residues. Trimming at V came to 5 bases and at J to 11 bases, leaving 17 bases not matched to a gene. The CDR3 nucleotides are TGTGCCAGCAGCCTTTCCGGGACTAGCTACCCCTATGGGCAGTATTTT. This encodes CASSLSGTSYPYGQYF.

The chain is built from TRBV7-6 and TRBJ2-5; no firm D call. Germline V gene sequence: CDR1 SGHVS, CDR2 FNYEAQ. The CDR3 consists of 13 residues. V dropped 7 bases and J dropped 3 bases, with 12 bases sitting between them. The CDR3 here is CASTQPQEETQYF. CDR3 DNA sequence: TGTGCCAGCACCCAACCTCAAGAAGAGACCCAGTACTTC.

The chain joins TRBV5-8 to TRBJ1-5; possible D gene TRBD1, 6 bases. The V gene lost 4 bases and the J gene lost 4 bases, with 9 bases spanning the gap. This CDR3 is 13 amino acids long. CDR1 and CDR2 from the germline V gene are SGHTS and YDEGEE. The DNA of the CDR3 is TGTGCCAGCAGCCGGACAGTAAATCAGCCCCAGCATTTT. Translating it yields CASSRTVNQPQHF.

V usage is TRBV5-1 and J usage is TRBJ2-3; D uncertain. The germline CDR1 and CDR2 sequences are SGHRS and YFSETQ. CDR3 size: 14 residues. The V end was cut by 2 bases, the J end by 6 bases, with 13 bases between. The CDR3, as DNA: TGCGCCAGCAGCTTTAGGGCCCCTGGGGATACGCAGTATTTT. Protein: CASSFRAPGDTQYF.

CDR3 region: CAISDGQGKDSPLHF. DNA for the CDR3: TGTGCCATCAGTGACGGACAGGGAAAGGATTCACCCCTCCACTTT. The V call is TRBV10-3, the J call TRBJ1-6, with 8 positions matching TRBD1. CDR1 is ENHRY and CDR2 is SYGVKD in the germline V gene. This CDR3 spans 15 amino acids. J gave up 8 bases and V 3 bases, and 6 bases lay outside the gene matches.

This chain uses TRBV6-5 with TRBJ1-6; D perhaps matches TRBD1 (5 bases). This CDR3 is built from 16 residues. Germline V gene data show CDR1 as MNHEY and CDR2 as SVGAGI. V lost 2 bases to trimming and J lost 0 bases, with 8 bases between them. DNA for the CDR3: TGTGCCAGCAGTTACGCAGGGAGCTCCTATAATTCACCCCTCCACTTT. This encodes CASSYAGSSYNSPLHF.

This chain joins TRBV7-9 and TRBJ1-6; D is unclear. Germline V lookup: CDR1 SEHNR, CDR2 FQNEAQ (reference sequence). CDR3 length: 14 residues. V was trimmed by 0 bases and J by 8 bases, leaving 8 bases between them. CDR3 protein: CASSLATWDSPLHF. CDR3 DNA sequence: TGTGCCAGCAGCTTAGCGACGTGGGATTCACCCCTCCACTTT.

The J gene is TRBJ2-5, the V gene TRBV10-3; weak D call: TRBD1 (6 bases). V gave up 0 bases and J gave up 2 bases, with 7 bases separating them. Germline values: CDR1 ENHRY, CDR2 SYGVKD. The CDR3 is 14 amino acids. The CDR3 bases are TGTGCCATCAGTGAGTCAGGACAGCAAGAGACCCAGTACTTC. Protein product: CAISESGQQETQYF.

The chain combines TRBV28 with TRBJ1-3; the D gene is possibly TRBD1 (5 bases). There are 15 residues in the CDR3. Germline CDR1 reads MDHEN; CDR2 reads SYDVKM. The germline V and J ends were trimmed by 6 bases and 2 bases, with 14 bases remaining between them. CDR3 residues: CASSPTGSAGNTIYF. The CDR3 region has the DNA TGTGCCAGCAGCCCCACAGGATCAGCTGGAAACACCATATATTTT.

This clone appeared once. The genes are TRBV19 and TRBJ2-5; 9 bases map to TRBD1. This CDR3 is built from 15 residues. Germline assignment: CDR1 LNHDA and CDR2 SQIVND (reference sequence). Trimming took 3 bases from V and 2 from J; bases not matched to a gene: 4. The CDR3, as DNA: TGTGCCAGTAGTATGATGACAGGGGGTCAAGAGACCCAGTACTTC. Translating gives CASSMMTGGQETQYF.

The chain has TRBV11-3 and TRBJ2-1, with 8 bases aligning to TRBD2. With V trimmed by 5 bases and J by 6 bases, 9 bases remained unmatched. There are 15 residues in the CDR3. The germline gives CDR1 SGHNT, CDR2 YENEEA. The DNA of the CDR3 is TGTGCCAGCAGCCCTGAGGGGACTAGTTTCAATGAGCAGTTCTTC. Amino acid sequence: CASSPEGTSFNEQFF.

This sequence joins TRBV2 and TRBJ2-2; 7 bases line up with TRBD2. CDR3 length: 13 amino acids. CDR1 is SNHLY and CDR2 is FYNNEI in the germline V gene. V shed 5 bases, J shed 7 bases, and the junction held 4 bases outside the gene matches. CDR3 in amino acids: CASSKTGGGELFF. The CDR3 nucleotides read TGTGCCAGCAGTAAAACGGGAGGCGGGGAGCTGTTTTTT.

The CDR3 loop reads CASSPVTGPVGQFF. CDR3 bases: TGTGCCAGCAGCCCCGTGACAGGGCCAGTTGGGCAGTTCTTC. The chain links TRBV9 to TRBJ2-1; 7 bases line up with TRBD1. Germline values: CDR1 SGDLS, CDR2 YYNGEE. The length of the CDR3 is 14 residues. The ends lost 4 bases at V and 12 bases at J; junction bases unmatched: 13.

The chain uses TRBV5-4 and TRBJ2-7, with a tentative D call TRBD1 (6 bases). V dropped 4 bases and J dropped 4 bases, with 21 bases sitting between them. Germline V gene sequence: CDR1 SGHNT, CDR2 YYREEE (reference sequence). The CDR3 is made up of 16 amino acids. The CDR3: CASSHLVRTENYEQYF. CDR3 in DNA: TGTGCCAGCAGCCATTTGGTCCGGACAGAGAATTACGAGCAGTACTTC.

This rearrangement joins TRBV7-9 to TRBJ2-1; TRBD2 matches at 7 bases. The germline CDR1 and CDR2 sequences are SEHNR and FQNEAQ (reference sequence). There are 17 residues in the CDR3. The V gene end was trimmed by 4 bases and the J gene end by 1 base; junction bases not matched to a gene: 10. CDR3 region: CASSSLPTGGSYNEQFF. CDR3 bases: TGTGCCAGCAGCTCCCTCCCGACGGGGGGTTCCTACAATGAGCAGTTCTTC. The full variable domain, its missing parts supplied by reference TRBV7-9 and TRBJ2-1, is DTGVSQNPRHKITKRGQNVTFRCDPISEHNRLYWYRQTLGQGPEFLTYFQNEAQLEKSRLLSDRFSAERPKGSFSTLEIQRTEQGDSAMYLCASSSLPTGGSYNEQFFGPGTRLTVL.

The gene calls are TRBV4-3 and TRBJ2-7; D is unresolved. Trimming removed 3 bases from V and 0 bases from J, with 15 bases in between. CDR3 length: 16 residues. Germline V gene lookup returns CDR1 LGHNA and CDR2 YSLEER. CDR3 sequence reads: CASSQETTEGSYEQYF. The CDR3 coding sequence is TGCGCCAGCAGCCAGGAGACAACGGAAGGCTCCTACGAGCAGTACTTC.

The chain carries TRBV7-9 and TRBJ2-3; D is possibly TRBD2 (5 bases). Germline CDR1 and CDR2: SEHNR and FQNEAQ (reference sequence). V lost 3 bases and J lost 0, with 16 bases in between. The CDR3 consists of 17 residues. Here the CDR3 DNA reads TGTGCCAGCAGCTTCGACGGGGTACCACTTAGCACAGATACGCAGTATTTT. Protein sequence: CASSFDGVPLSTDTQYF. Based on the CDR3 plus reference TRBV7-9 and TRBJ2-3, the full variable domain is DTGVSQNPRHKITKRGQNVTFRCDPISEHNRLYWYRQTLGQGPEFLTYFQNEAQLEKSRLLSDRFSAERPKGSFSTLEIQRTEQGDSAMYLCASSFDGVPLSTDTQYFGPGTRLTVL.

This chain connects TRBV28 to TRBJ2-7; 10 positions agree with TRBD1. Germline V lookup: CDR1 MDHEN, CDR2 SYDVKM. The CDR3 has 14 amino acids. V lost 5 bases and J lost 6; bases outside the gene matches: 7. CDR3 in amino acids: CASSRQGATREQYF. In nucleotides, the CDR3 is TGTGCCAGCAGTCGACAGGGGGCAACGCGCGAGCAGTACTTC.

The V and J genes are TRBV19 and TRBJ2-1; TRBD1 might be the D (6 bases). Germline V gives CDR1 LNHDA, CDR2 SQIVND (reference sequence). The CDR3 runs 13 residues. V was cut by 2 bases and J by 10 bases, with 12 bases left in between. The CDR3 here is CASSILQGTEQFF. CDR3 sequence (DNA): TGTGCCAGTAGTATACTCCAAGGGACAGAGCAGTTCTTC.